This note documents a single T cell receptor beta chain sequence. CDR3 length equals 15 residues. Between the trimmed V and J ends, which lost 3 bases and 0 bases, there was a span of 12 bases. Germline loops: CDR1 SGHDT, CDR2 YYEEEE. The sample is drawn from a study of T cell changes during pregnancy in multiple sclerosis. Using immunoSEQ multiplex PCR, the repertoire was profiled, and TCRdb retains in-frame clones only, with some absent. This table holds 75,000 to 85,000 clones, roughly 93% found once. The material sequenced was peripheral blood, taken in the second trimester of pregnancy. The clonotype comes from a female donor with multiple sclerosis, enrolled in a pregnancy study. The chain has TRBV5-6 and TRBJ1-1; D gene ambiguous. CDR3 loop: CASSYPGTMNTEAFF. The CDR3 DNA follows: TGTGCCAGCAGCTACCCGGGAACGATGAACACTGAAGCTTTCTTT.